Reported below is one T cell receptor (beta chain). The clone's antigen remains unknown. Base-call qualities are not available, and no considerably larger clone is one nucleotide away. The entry originates in a study of blood T cell repertoires in COVID-19 (dated by TCRdb to the early 2020s). Regarding the complete study: Samples covering the acute and convalescent phases of COVID-19 were provided by collaborators in the United States, Italy and Spain. Where available, HLA class I and class II types were obtained from metadata supplied by the sample provider rather than from assay-based typing. A freely available public database, intended as a resource for researchers studying the immune response to SARS-CoV-2, is where the repertoires were released. The samples were drawn from the first 160 participants of the ongoing ImmuneRACE study and from 1,254 subjects provided by 6 global collaborators. The sample metadata nearly always contained a de-identified subject ID, COVID-19 status, age in years and sex. Subjects who had been exposed to COVID-19, were actively infected with it, or had recovered from it provided the deeply sampled blood TCRbeta repertoires that made up the dataset. The material from the prospective study consisted of cDNA or gDNA derived from T cells, B-cell-depleted T cells, or PBMCs. Findings and caveats that apply to the study as a whole: How much clinical and demographic metadata was included differed by source and by participant, and the metadata was provided uncurated.

TCRbeta CDR3 regions were amplified from genomic DNA by means of the immunoSEQ Assay, a bias-controlled multiplex PCR. The paper's processing steps were these. The number of nucleated cells in each sample was estimated from the amplification of reference gene primers within the assay. To quantify the absolute abundance of each unique TCRbeta CDR3 rearrangement, sequence reads were collapsed and filtered. For each sample, productive Simpson clonality was calculated by taking the square root of Simpson's diversity index across productive rearrangements. TCRdb limited this immuneACCESS table to in-frame rearrangements with V and J called. A share of clones is missing; checked studies link under half to unresolved V genes, and the rest is unexplained. The V and J calls and clone size are taken from that table; D and trimming were inferred from the DNA. The sample contains more than 200,000 clones, over 80% of them found a single time. The top ten constitute roughly 2.7% of the sample.

At one collaborating source in Seattle, patients were enrolled during active infection and were followed longitudinally through the course of disease. The collaborating institutions used their own protocols to collect whole blood in K2EDTA tubes. Collaborator samples were shipped for TCRbeta analysis as frozen whole blood, isolated PBMCs, or DNA extracted from either sample type. Sequenced material: peripheral blood. This TCR derives from a man aged 30 to 45 with COVID-19, enrolled during active disease.

In nucleotide form, the sequence is TGTGCCAGCAGTTCTCGCACAGATACGCAGTATTTT. It is translated as CASSSRTDTQYF. The rearranged segments are TRBV28 and TRBJ2-3; the D gene is unclear. The CDR3, from cysteine to phenylalanine, totals 12 residues. CDR3 DNA only is kept here, 36 bases in frame from base 1. Trimming costs V 4 bases and J 1 base, and their ends lie 3 bases apart. CDR1 MDHEN and CDR2 SYDVKM are derived from the germline V gene.